The rows below give T cell receptor beta chains drawn from one sample of a study of T-cell reconstitution after alpha-beta-depleted transplantation in children. TCRdb used MiXCR to reprocess the PCR reads, holding one entry per CDR3 protein. The sample lists approximately 130,000 distinct CDR3 sequences, around 9.8% occurring once. Sequenced material: PBMCs, mostly from graft donor cells, taken 180 days after TCRalphabeta/CD19-depleted stem cell transplant. These receptor sequences come from a girl under three years old who had a stem cell transplant for combined immunodeficiency, so the T cells may come from the graft donor. The CDR3 runs from the conserved cysteine through the conserved F or W. Clone sizes are given selectively: once, few, many, or a class where the clone is expanded.

many	TRBV27	TRBJ2-3	CASSPKMGSTDTQYF
few	TRBV20-1	TRBJ1-6	CSARGRGAYNSPLHF
few	TRBV20-1	TRBJ2-2	CSATNRLATGELFF
few	TRBV12-3/TRBV12-4	TRBJ2-1	CASSFRRPKNNEQFF
few	TRBV18	TRBJ2-4	CASSPLAGLENIQYF
many	TRBV10-3	TRBJ2-2	CAISGVDNTGELFF
many	TRBV6-1	TRBJ2-1	CASTNWASPNEQFF
-	TRBV7-2	TRBJ2-1	CASSSGGYEQFF
many	TRBV29-1	TRBJ1-4	CSVDNSRGKLFF
once	TRBV30	TRBJ1-3	CAWSVVGNTIYF
few	TRBV20-1	TRBJ2-1	CSARDQTSGLNEQFF
-	TRBV6-1	TRBJ2-2	CASIPVWLYGTGELFF
-	TRBV6-6	TRBJ2-3	CASSRGEWTQYF
few	TRBV20-1	TRBJ2-7	CSARLRRSSYEQYF
few	TRBV15	TRBJ1-5	CATRGIGNQPQHF
many	TRBV10-3	TRBJ1-5	CATRQGESNQPQHF
-	TRBV25-1	TRBJ2-1	CASRTSGPDIYEQFF
few	TRBV7-8	TRBJ2-1	CASSPGPLSSYNEQFF
few	TRBV18	TRBJ1-1	CASSPSVGTEAFF
-	TRBV20-1	TRBJ2-3	CSASPPSGGRGDTQYF
few	TRBV18	TRBJ2-1	CASSPEKGANEQFF
medium-sized	TRBV4-3	TRBJ2-7	CASSLNRALGGREYGQYF
-	TRBV12-3/TRBV12-4	TRBJ2-3	CASRPGLAGGTDTQYF
few	TRBV20-1	TRBJ2-1	CSARDFGTSGLNEQFF
few	TRBV29-1	TRBJ2-7	CSVEPRGRDEQYF
many	TRBV29-1	TRBJ2-5	CSVRQGRETQYF
few	TRBV12-3/TRBV12-4	TRBJ2-5	CASSPGQGVGETQYF
-	TRBV7-2	TRBJ2-7	CASSTPGQGQGQYF
-	TRBV30	TRBJ1-2	CAWSGGNYGYTF
-	TRBV3-1	TRBJ1-3	CASSQGAGRSGNTIYF
few	TRBV10-3	TRBJ2-7	CAISGGNKGEQYF
-	TRBV18	TRBJ2-7	CASSPPRQSFPERYF
-	TRBV24-1	TRBJ2-5	CATSESIAGAQGTQYF
few	TRBV12-3/TRBV12-4	TRBJ1-5	CASSLSGARNQPQHF
few	TRBV29-1	TRBJ2-5	CSVAGTGGTQYF
-	TRBV10-3	TRBJ1-1	CAISESLLRDRTEAFF
-	TRBV7-2	TRBJ2-2	CASSLMFGELFF
-	TRBV10-3	TRBJ2-7	CAISVDPEAYEQYF
few	TRBV20-1	TRBJ2-5	CSANHGGRALETQYF
few	TRBV6-2/TRBV6-3	TRBJ2-2	CASKGYAGKNTGELFF
many	TRBV27	TRBJ2-2	CASSLSRNTGELFF
-	TRBV27	TRBJ2-5	CASSGTGGETQYF
few	TRBV15	TRBJ2-7	CATSRDHVVTGTSSGGPYEQYF
few	TRBV10-3	TRBJ1-1	CAISESTANTEAFF
-	TRBV30	TRBJ1-1	CAWSLVNEAFF
-	TRBV20-1	TRBJ2-2	CSAKTSQNTGELFF
-	TRBV7-2	TRBJ1-4	CASSLPLLNEKLFF
-	TRBV6-2/TRBV6-3	TRBJ2-7	CASSRLAGRTYEQYF
-	TRBV7-8	TRBJ1-2	CASSPHRESKGYTF
many	TRBV7-8	TRBJ2-2	CASSLGTVNTGELFF
-	TRBV11-2	TRBJ2-2	CASSVGLAGGSNTGELFF
-	TRBV18	TRBJ2-6	CASSRRGASGANVLTF
few	TRBV18	TRBJ1-4	CASSPNGGSGEKLFF
-	TRBV5-1	TRBJ2-5	CAGSLRPGSLQETQYF
many	TRBV12-3/TRBV12-4	TRBJ2-5	CASSSTGARGETQYF
-	TRBV12-3/TRBV12-4	TRBJ2-3	CASSLARIGDTQYF
few	TRBV25-1	TRBJ1-5	CASSDRVNQPQHF
few	TRBV12-3/TRBV12-4	TRBJ2-7	CASSRGQVGLYEQYF